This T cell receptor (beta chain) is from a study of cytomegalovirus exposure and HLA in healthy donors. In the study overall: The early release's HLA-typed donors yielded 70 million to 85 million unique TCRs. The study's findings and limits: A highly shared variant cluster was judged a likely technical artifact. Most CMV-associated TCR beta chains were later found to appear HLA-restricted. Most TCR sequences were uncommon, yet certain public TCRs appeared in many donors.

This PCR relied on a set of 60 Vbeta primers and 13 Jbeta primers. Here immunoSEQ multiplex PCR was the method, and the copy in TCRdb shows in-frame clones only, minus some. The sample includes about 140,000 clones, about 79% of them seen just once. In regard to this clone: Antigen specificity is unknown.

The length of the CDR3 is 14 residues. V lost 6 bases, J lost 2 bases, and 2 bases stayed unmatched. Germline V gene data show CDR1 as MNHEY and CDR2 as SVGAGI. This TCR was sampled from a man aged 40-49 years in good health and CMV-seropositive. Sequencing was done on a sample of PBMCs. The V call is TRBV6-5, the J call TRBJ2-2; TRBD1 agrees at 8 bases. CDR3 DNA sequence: TGTGCCAGCAGCAGGGGGCCCAACACCGGGGAGCTGTTTTTT. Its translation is CASSRGPNTGELFF.